These T cell receptor beta chains were read from a single sample in a study of T cells expressing NK-cell markers. TCRdb reprocessed the 5' RACE reads, with one entry per CDR3 protein and no DNA. In all, the sample yields approximately 8,200 distinct CDR3 sequences. Sequenced: blood T cells: a sorted CD56 or NKG2C T cell subset, CD4+ or CD8+ T cells, or bulk PBMC T cells (not recorded which). These receptors were collected from a man aged 18 to 35 in good health. Both conserved end residues are part of each CDR3. The order of the fields is J gene, clone size, V gene, CDR3 protein. Part of the rows lack a size; the others show once, few, many or a class for expanded clones.

J: TRBJ1-5
size: NA
V: TRBV19
CDR3: CASSIETDSNQPQHF

J: TRBJ2-3
size: medium-sized
V: TRBV29-1
CDR3: CSVEGDRESTDTQYF

J: TRBJ2-7
size: medium-sized
V: TRBV4-3
CDR3: CASSQDQGREQYF

J: TRBJ2-4
size: medium-sized
V: TRBV12-3/TRBV12-4
CDR3: CASSSRDREAKNIQYF

J: TRBJ1-6
size: medium-sized
V: TRBV6-2/TRBV6-3
CDR3: CASSYIVGGLGSPLHF

J: TRBJ2-1
size: NA
V: TRBV12-3/TRBV12-4
CDR3: CASSLVPWQGAWSSYNEQFF

J: TRBJ2-3
size: medium-sized
V: TRBV7-9
CDR3: CASSSRPDTQYF

J: TRBJ2-7
size: medium-sized
V: TRBV20-1
CDR3: CSARPLTKPPDEQYF

J: TRBJ1-6
size: NA
V: TRBV6-2/TRBV6-3
CDR3: CASTPSSYNSPLHF

J: TRBJ2-7
size: medium-sized
V: TRBV6-4
CDR3: CASSDKGLAFSYEQYF

J: TRBJ2-2
size: NA
V: TRBV6-1
CDR3: CASSPKGESLNTGELFF

J: TRBJ2-5
size: NA
V: TRBV20-1
CDR3: CSAERTGVETQYF

J: TRBJ2-3
size: NA
V: TRBV7-8
CDR3: CASSLRTLAVDTDTQYF

J: TRBJ2-1
size: NA
V: TRBV5-4
CDR3: CASSLAGQLYNEQFF

J: TRBJ2-7
size: NA
V: TRBV4-1
CDR3: CASSQAKGLSYEQYF

J: TRBJ2-3
size: medium-sized
V: TRBV30
CDR3: CAWSPLGDTQYF

J: TRBJ2-1
size: NA
V: TRBV5-1
CDR3: CASSTGTSGLNLVNEQFF

J: TRBJ2-5
size: medium-sized
V: TRBV12-5
CDR3: CASGLTASGGYQETQYF

J: TRBJ2-1
size: medium-sized
V: TRBV4-3
CDR3: CASSPAASSYNEQFF

J: TRBJ2-2
size: NA
V: TRBV12-3/TRBV12-4
CDR3: CASRLRLAGVGSGELFF

J: TRBJ2-7
size: NA
V: TRBV28
CDR3: CASSDLSYEQYF

J: TRBJ1-4
size: NA
V: TRBV5-1
CDR3: CASSVEVLEEKLFF

J: TRBJ1-1
size: NA
V: TRBV28
CDR3: CASSPAGANTEAFF

J: TRBJ1-1
size: NA
V: TRBV7-6
CDR3: CASSHAGQGNTEAFF

J: TRBJ2-3
size: medium-sized
V: TRBV3-1
CDR3: CASSQAASTDTQYF

J: TRBJ2-2
size: NA
V: TRBV7-9
CDR3: CASRPPGLAGWRELFF

J: TRBJ2-3
size: medium-sized
V: TRBV20-1
CDR3: CSARDRNSTPDTQYF

J: TRBJ2-7
size: NA
V: TRBV7-3
CDR3: CASSPGSQVNEQYF

J: TRBJ1-5
size: NA
V: TRBV20-1
CDR3: CSGAGKNQPQHF

J: TRBJ1-3
size: medium-sized
V: TRBV29-1
CDR3: CSPRKVSGNTIYF

J: TRBJ2-3
size: medium-sized
V: TRBV29-1
CDR3: CSVPLQGGDTQYF

J: TRBJ2-7
size: NA
V: TRBV5-1
CDR3: CASSLAQTGLDEQYF

J: TRBJ2-5
size: NA
V: TRBV7-9
CDR3: CASSLASGRVETQYF

J: TRBJ2-3
size: NA
V: TRBV11-2
CDR3: CASSRTSASTDTQYF

J: TRBJ1-1
size: medium-sized
V: TRBV27
CDR3: CASSLAGYMNTEAFF

J: TRBJ1-5
size: NA
V: TRBV2
CDR3: CASTERSNQPQHF

J: TRBJ1-6
size: NA
V: TRBV6-6
CDR3: CASSYGEGSPLHF

J: TRBJ2-5
size: large
V: TRBV10-3
CDR3: CAISESVVETTLAETQYF

J: TRBJ2-1
size: NA
V: TRBV7-6
CDR3: CASSLGGRGSYNEQFF

J: TRBJ2-3
size: medium-sized
V: TRBV12-3/TRBV12-4
CDR3: CASRTSGGYRTDTQYF

J: TRBJ2-1
size: NA
V: TRBV4-2
CDR3: CASSQESGGVAGLSYNEQFF

J: TRBJ2-1
size: NA
V: TRBV27
CDR3: CASSLGTGGYNEQFF

J: TRBJ1-3
size: NA
V: TRBV5-6
CDR3: CASSTSGTGVSGNTIYF

J: TRBJ2-1
size: NA
V: TRBV12-3/TRBV12-4
CDR3: CASREGADNEQFF

J: TRBJ2-1
size: NA
V: TRBV10-3
CDR3: CAISGWAGLAGEGNEQFF

J: TRBJ2-3
size: NA
V: TRBV20-1
CDR3: CSASRTSGRDTQYF

J: TRBJ2-1
size: NA
V: TRBV5-6
CDR3: CASSALRIGYNEQFF

J: TRBJ2-3
size: NA
V: TRBV6-5
CDR3: CASSYSIAGAPDTQYF

J: TRBJ2-7
size: NA
V: TRBV5-6
CDR3: CASSFSAIYEQYF

J: TRBJ2-5
size: NA
V: TRBV14
CDR3: CASSQGLRELETQYF

J: TRBJ2-3
size: medium-sized
V: TRBV6-5
CDR3: CASLVSSTDTQYF

J: TRBJ2-1
size: medium-sized
V: TRBV9
CDR3: CASSSAMSSYNEQFF

J: TRBJ2-1
size: medium-sized
V: TRBV20-1
CDR3: CSAHLDYNEQFF

J: TRBJ2-1
size: NA
V: TRBV18
CDR3: CASSPRGLAGGLGSYNEQFF

J: TRBJ2-1
size: medium-sized
V: TRBV14
CDR3: CASSQESRNEQFF

J: TRBJ2-5
size: NA
V: TRBV5-1
CDR3: CASSPGSLKETQYF

J: TRBJ1-1
size: medium-sized
V: TRBV25-1
CDR3: CASMRANREAFF

J: TRBJ2-7
size: medium-sized
V: TRBV20-1
CDR3: CSARPGQGYEQYF

J: TRBJ2-4
size: medium-sized
V: TRBV25-1
CDR3: CASSATGGDPKNIQYF